Listed here are 24 T cell receptor beta chains from one sample, sequenced in a study of control samples from healthy donors and cancer patients. Sequencing was performed with immunoSEQ multiplex PCR; in TCRdb, only in-frame clones are kept and a portion is missing. This sample has some 67,000 clones, with around 87% found just once. The sample comprised PBMCs. The receptor set was obtained from a woman in her forties or fifties with head and neck cancer.

The chain links TRBV28 to TRBJ1-6, with D perhaps matching TRBD1 (6 bases). This CDR3 is 17 amino acids long. Germline CDR1 MDHEN, CDR2 SYDVKM. The V end lost 8 bases, the J end lost 4 bases, and 21 bases lay between the germline ends. The CDR3 protein is CASGFLRGGRYNSPLHF. Written as DNA, the CDR3 is TGTGCCAGCGGGTTCCTCCGAGGGGGTCGGTATAATTCACCCCTCCACTTT.

J is TRBJ1-2 and V is TRBV3-1 (or the pseudogene TRBV3-2); D gene ambiguous. V was shortened by 3 bases and J by 3 bases, with 14 bases between the two germline ends. CDR3 size: 15 residues. CDR1 is LGHDT and CDR2 is YNNKEL in the germline V gene (reference sequence). The CDR3 sequence: CASSHSQDPYYGYTF. DNA of the CDR3: TGTGCCAGCAGCCATTCTCAGGACCCATACTATGGCTACACCTTC.

The rearrangement uses TRBV16 and TRBJ2-2; D is unclear. The CDR3 consists of 14 residues. Germline-derived CDR1 and CDR2 are KGHSY and FQNENV. V dropped 0 bases and J dropped 6 bases, with 8 bases sitting between them. The CDR3 nucleotides read TGTGCCAGCAGCCAATCGGGCGGTCCCGGGGAGCTGTTTTTT. It yields the protein CASSQSGGPGELFF.

The chain couples TRBV4-2 to TRBJ2-1, with 13 nucleotides matching TRBD2. This CDR3 comprises 15 residues. The germline V gene encodes CDR1 LGHNA and CDR2 YNFKEQ. V was pared by 0 bases and J by 10 bases, with 3 bases of the junction left unmatched. The CDR3 DNA sequence: TGTGCCAGCAGCCAAGATAGACTAGCGGGGGGCGAGCAGTTCTTC. Residues: CASSQDRLAGGEQFF.

V and J are TRBV30 and TRBJ2-1; 8 bases are a match to TRBD1. The germline V gene encodes CDR1 GTSNPN and CDR2 SVGIG (reference sequence). Unmatched junction bases numbered 6, after V lost 2 bases and J lost 0 bases. CDR3 length: 16 residues. The DNA for the CDR3 is TGTGCCTGGAGTTTGCGACAGGGGCTCTCCTACAATGAGCAGTTCTTC. Residues: CAWSLRQGLSYNEQFF.

The chain employs TRBV6-1 and TRBJ2-3; D uncertain. This CDR3 contains 13 residues. V was trimmed by 3 bases and J by 11 bases, leaving 15 bases between them. Germline V gene lookup returns CDR1 MNHNS and CDR2 SASEGT. The CDR3 spells CASSDPGARQQYF. The CDR3 bases are TGTGCCAGCAGTGATCCCGGCGCGCGTCAGCAGTATTTT.

V is TRBV7-2 and J is TRBJ1-3, with D maybe TRBD1 (6 bases). CDR3 length: 14 residues. Germline loops: CDR1 SGHTA, CDR2 FQGNSA. Trimming stripped 5 bases from V and 3 bases from J, with 11 bases between. The CDR3 DNA reads TGTGCCAGCAGCACCGGGACAATTGGAAACACCATATATTTT. It is translated as CASSTGTIGNTIYF. The whole variable domain, filled in from reference TRBV7-2 and TRBJ1-3, reads GAGVSQSPSNKVTEKGKDVELRCDPISGHTALYWYRQSLGQGLEFLIYFQGNSAPDKSGLPSDRFSAERTGGSVSTLTIQRTQQEDSAVYLCASSTGTIGNTIYFGEGSWLTVV.

This clone was detected only a few times. The chain employs TRBV7-2 and TRBJ2-7; no definite D call. This CDR3 has 14 amino acids. V shed 0 bases and J shed 0 bases, with 6 bases lying between them. From germline, CDR1 is SGHTA and CDR2 FQGNSA. The CDR3 protein is CASSLAQNSYEQYF. CDR3 nucleotides: TGTGCCAGCAGCTTAGCACAGAACTCCTACGAGCAGTACTTC.

The sample holds a few counts of this clone. The V and J genes are TRBV29-1 and TRBJ2-5; D could derive from TRBD1 or TRBD2 (5 bases each). CDR1 is SQVTM, CDR2 ANQGSEA, per germline. The germline V and J ends were trimmed by 3 bases and 1 base, with 12 bases remaining between them. The CDR3 runs to 14 residues. As DNA, the CDR3 is TGCAGCGTTGACGGGACGGGGTTCCAAGAGACCCAGTACTTC. Protein sequence: CSVDGTGFQETQYF.

There are a few counts of this clone. This chain links TRBV5-4 with TRBJ1-2; the D gene is possibly TRBD1 (5 bases). Germline V lookup: CDR1 SGHNT, CDR2 YYREEE (reference sequence). The V end lost 4 bases, the J end lost 5 bases, and 18 bases lay between the germline ends. The CDR3 is 15 residues long. Here the CDR3 reads CASSPVTGTGYGYTF. The CDR3, as DNA: TGTGCCAGCAGCCCGGTAACAGGCACGGGTTATGGCTACACCTTC.

The V and J genes are TRBV11-3 and TRBJ1-1; 9 bases map to TRBD1. This CDR3 has 16 residues. The germline gives CDR1 SGHNT, CDR2 YENEEA. Germline trimming cut 5 bases from V and 1 base from J; bases unmatched to any gene: 8. The CDR3 sequence is CASSPYRGRRNTEAFF. CDR3 nucleotide sequence: TGTGCCAGCAGCCCTTACAGGGGGCGCAGGAACACTGAAGCTTTCTTT.

Only one count was recorded for this clone. The chain links TRBV30 to TRBJ2-7; maybe TRBD1 (5 bases). The germline V gene encodes CDR1 GTSNPN and CDR2 SVGIG (reference sequence). The ends were cut back, 5 bases at V and 3 bases at J, with 17 bases in the middle. The CDR3 is 14 residues long. CDR3 region: CAWAPQGRVYEQYF. CDR3 in DNA: TGTGCCTGGGCCCCGCAGGGAAGAGTCTACGAGCAGTACTTC.

The CDR3 spells CASSLDRGYGYTF. In nucleotides, the CDR3 is TGCGCCAGCAGCTTGGACAGGGGATATGGCTACACCTTC. The rearrangement joins TRBV5-1 to TRBJ1-2; 7 bases are shared with TRBD1. Trimming cost V 0 bases and J 5 bases; bases outside gene matches: 1. Germline-derived CDR1 and CDR2 are SGHRS and YFSETQ. The length of the CDR3 is 13 residues.

This clone is judged medium-sized. The J gene is TRBJ1-4, the V gene TRBV5-1, with TRBD1 identical over 8 bases. Looked up from germline, CDR1 is SGHRS and CDR2 is YFSETQ. The CDR3 contains 16 residues. V shed 4 bases, J shed 7 bases, and the junction held 12 bases outside the gene matches. CDR3 coding DNA: TGCGCCAGCAGCCTTGTCAAACAGGGGGATGGTGAAAAACTGTTTTTT. Amino acids: CASSLVKQGDGEKLFF.

The J gene is TRBJ2-3, the V gene TRBV29-1; no definite D call. V shed 5 bases and J shed 2 bases, with 17 bases lying between them. CDR1 and CDR2 from the germline V gene are SQVTM and ANQGSEA. The CDR3 runs 15 residues. CDR3 bases: TGCAGCGTTTCCTTGCCAGCAGGTTTCACAGATACGCAGTATTTT. Its translation: CSVSLPAGFTDTQYF.

The CDR3 coding sequence is TGTGCCAGCAGCCCCGTGGCGGCAGGGTGGGAGCATTTT. Translated, it gives CASSPVAAGWEHF. V is TRBV6-1 and J is TRBJ1-5; the D gene is possibly TRBD1 (5 bases). The V end lost 6 bases, the J end lost 14 bases, and 20 bases lay between the germline ends. This CDR3 region has 13 residues. Germline V gene lookup returns CDR1 MNHNS and CDR2 SASEGT.

The V and J genes are TRBV5-1 and TRBJ2-2, with TRBD2 as a possible D gene (5 bases). The CDR3 is made up of 14 amino acids. Between the trimmed V and J ends, which lost 0 bases and 5 bases, there was a span of 8 bases. The germline V gene encodes CDR1 SGHRS and CDR2 YFSETQ. CDR3 amino acids: CASSLEGVTGELFF. The CDR3 DNA reads TGCGCCAGCAGCTTGGAGGGAGTAACCGGGGAGCTGTTTTTT.

V is TRBV28 and J is TRBJ2-1; possible D gene TRBD2, 5 bases. CDR3 length: 17 amino acids. Germline assignment: CDR1 MDHEN and CDR2 SYDVKM. Trimming removed 5 bases from V and 3 bases from J, with 20 bases in between. CDR3 residues: CASSLLMADGDYNEQFF. Written as DNA, the CDR3 is TGTGCCAGCAGTCTGCTCATGGCGGACGGGGACTACAATGAGCAGTTCTTC.

The chain recombines TRBV6-5 with TRBJ2-3, with 8 bases matching TRBD1. Germline V gene data show CDR1 as MNHEY and CDR2 as SVGAGI. After removal of 1 base from V and 0 bases from J, the junction contained 3 bases not matched to a gene. There are 16 residues in the CDR3. The CDR3 is CASSYLQGVSTDTQYF. The CDR3 nucleotides read TGTGCCAGCAGTTACTTACAGGGGGTTAGCACAGATACGCAGTATTTT.

V usage is TRBV6-4 and J usage is TRBJ1-1, with D unclear. CDR3 length equals 13 residues. The germline gives CDR1 MRHNA, CDR2 SNTAGT. Deletions cut 6 bases from V and 4 bases from J, with 12 bases between. CDR3 region: CASRVGEGTEAFF. CDR3 sequence (DNA): TGTGCCAGCAGGGTCGGGGAGGGCACTGAAGCTTTCTTT.

The chain has TRBV7-8 and TRBJ1-1; D not certain. From germline, CDR1 is SGHVS and CDR2 FQNEAQ. V was clipped by 4 bases and J by 3 bases, with 15 bases between them. CDR3 length: 15 amino acids. The CDR3 DNA is TGTGCCAGCAGCTGGGCCACGGGGATGGACACTGAAGCTTTCTTT. Its protein is CASSWATGMDTEAFF.

The table lists this clone with a count of one. The V call is TRBV28, the J call TRBJ2-6, with a possible D match to TRBD2 (6 bases). Germline-derived CDR1 and CDR2 are MDHEN and SYDVKM. Trimming cost V 1 base and J 0 bases, with 13 bases left between them. CDR3 length: 18 residues. The CDR3 DNA follows: TGTGCCAGCAGTTTATTGACGGGAGTTCCCTCTGGGGCCAACGTCCTGACTTTC. Translated: CASSLLTGVPSGANVLTF. The variable domain in full, completed from reference TRBV28 and TRBJ2-6, reads DVKVTQSSRYLVKRTGEKVFLECVQDMDHENMFWYRQDPGLGLRLIYFSYDVKMKEKGDIPEGYSVSREKKERFSLILESASTNQTSMYLCASSLLTGVPSGANVLTFGAGSRLTVL.

The chain couples TRBV28 to TRBJ2-2, with D perhaps TRBD1 or TRBD2 (5 bases each). With 3 bases removed from V and 7 bases from J, the gap between germline ends came to 15 bases. The CDR3 is 15 amino acids. Per the germline V gene, CDR1 is MDHEN and CDR2 is SYDVKM. The CDR3 nucleotides are TGTGCCAGCAGTTTGGTTCGGGGCAGCCTCGGGGAGCTGTTTTTT. Protein sequence: CASSLVRGSLGELFF. The whole variable domain, remainder taken from reference TRBV28 and TRBJ2-2, is DVKVTQSSRYLVKRTGEKVFLECVQDMDHENMFWYRQDPGLGLRLIYFSYDVKMKEKGDIPEGYSVSREKKERFSLILESASTNQTSMYLCASSLVRGSLGELFFGEGSRLTVL.

This chain links TRBV5-1 with TRBJ1-4; tentatively, D is TRBD1 (6 bases). The CDR3 runs to 14 residues. The V and J ends lost 0 bases and 7 bases respectively, with 10 bases between them. Per germline, CDR1 SGHRS and CDR2 YFSETQ. The chain's CDR3 is CASSLDRVSEKLFF. CDR3 bases: TGCGCCAGCAGCTTGGACAGGGTTTCTGAAAAACTGTTTTTT.